This T cell receptor beta chain came from a study of blood T cell repertoires in COVID-19. Overall study: The origin of the acute and convalescent COVID-19 samples was the United States, Italy and Spain. In each case, the material was cDNA or gDNA derived from T cells, B-cell-depleted T cells, or PBMCs.

CDR1 is SGHNT and CDR2 is YYREEE in the germline V gene (reference sequence). Trimming removed 0 bases at V and 2 bases at J, with 8 bases between. The CDR3 contains 14 residues. Original processing notes: Reference gene primer amplification gave estimated nucleated cell counts. Data came from immunoSEQ multiplex PCR; TCRdb stores just in-frame clones and leaves some out. V and J calls and clone size follow that table, whereas D and trimming were derived from the DNA. Among roughly 160,000 clones listed, roughly 83% were seen once. The chain carries TRBV5-4 and TRBJ1-2; D remains unclear. This sequence was found in a woman between 55 and 75 years old with acute or convalescent COVID-19. Sequences were obtained from peripheral blood. The CDR3 DNA reads TGTGCCAGCAGCTTGGACGGGGAGAACTATGGCTACACCTTC. Residues: CASSLDGENYGYTF.